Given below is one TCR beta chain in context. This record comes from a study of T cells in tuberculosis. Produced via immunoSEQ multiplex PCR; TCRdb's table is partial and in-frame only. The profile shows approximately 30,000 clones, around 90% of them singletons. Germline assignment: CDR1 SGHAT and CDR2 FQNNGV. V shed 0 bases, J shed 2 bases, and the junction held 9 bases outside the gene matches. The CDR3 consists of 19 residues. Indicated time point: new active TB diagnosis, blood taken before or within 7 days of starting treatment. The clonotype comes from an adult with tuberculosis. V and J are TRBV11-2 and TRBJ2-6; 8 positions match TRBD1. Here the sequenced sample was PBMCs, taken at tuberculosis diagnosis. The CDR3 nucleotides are TGTGCCAGCAGCTTAGATTCGGGGACAGGCCTCCCTGGGGCCAACGTCCTGACTTTC. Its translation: CASSLDSGTGLPGANVLTF.